The 3 T cell receptor beta chains listed next were all sequenced from one sample in a study of cytotoxic CD8 clonotypes in ibrutinib-treated CLL. Libraries were prepared by immunoSEQ multiplex PCR; TCRdb keeps only in-frame clonotypes and omits some of them. The sample contains 150,000 or so clones, approximately 83% of which appear only once. The material was PBMCs, obtained after 24 months of ibrutinib treatment. The receptors here all came from a human donor with chronic lymphocytic leukemia.

The chain links TRBV28 to TRBJ2-2, with D perhaps matching TRBD2 (6 bases). Trimming pared 8 bases from V and 6 bases from J, leaving 13 bases between. Germline V gene data show CDR1 as MDHEN and CDR2 as SYDVKM. The CDR3 has 13 residues. DNA of the CDR3: TGTGCCAGCCAGTCGGGGGTCTCCGGGGAGCTGTTTTTT. Translation gives CASQSGVSGELFF.

The chain employs TRBV7-9 and TRBJ1-2, with 7 bases matching TRBD1. V dropped 2 bases and J dropped 4; count of bases not matched to a gene: 4. The CDR3 is 14 amino acids. Germline V lookup: CDR1 SEHNR, CDR2 FQNEAQ (reference sequence). CDR3 in DNA: TGTGCCAGCAGCTTACCAGGGGGGGCCTATGGCTACACCTTC. Residues: CASSLPGGAYGYTF.

This clone was found once. The chain couples TRBV7-9 to TRBJ1-5; D not certain. The V gene lost 5 bases and the J gene lost 5 bases, with 10 bases spanning the gap. Germline assignment: CDR1 SEHNR and CDR2 FQNEAQ (reference sequence). The CDR3 extends over 13 amino acids. The CDR3 bases are TGTGCCAGCAGCGCCCGGGGTCATCAGCCCCAGCATTTT. It specifies CASSARGHQPQHF.